A single sample is the source of the 8 T cell receptor beta chains below, sequenced in a study of CD8 T cells in Susac syndrome. cDNA came from around 0.54 to 1 ug RNA primed by random hexamers. TCRdb itself ran the immunoSEQ multiplex PCR reads through MiXCR, one entry per CDR3 protein. The top ten clones hold more than 0.09% of a sample with 100,000 to 150,000 distinct CDR3 sequences, 90% to 95% of them seen once. What was sequenced was CD4+ T cells from PBMCs. Receptors were obtained from a human donor in good health.

This clonotype has just one count. The rearrangement uses TRBV30 and TRBJ2-5, with D tentatively TRBD2 (5 bases). Deletions cut 0 bases from V and 1 base from J, with 12 bases between. CDR3 size: 15 residues. CDR1 and CDR2 from the germline V gene are GTSNPN and SVGIG (reference sequence). The chain's CDR3 is CAWSVRGMIQETQYF. The CDR3 DNA follows: TGTGCCTGGAGTGTTCGGGGAATGATCCAAGAGACCCAGTACTTC.

V usage is TRBV4-1 and J usage is TRBJ1-1; no clear D gene. V shed 2 bases and J shed 5 bases, with 9 bases lying between them. The CDR3 has 13 amino acids. The germline gives CDR1 MGHRA, CDR2 YSYEKL. The CDR3 sequence: CASSQRGGTEAFF. The DNA for the CDR3 is TGCGCCAGCAGCCAACGGGGTGGAACTGAAGCTTTCTTT.

This chain links TRBV29-1 with TRBJ1-2; D unclear. The germline V gene has CDR1 SQVTM and CDR2 ANQGSEA. V lost 1 base and J lost 0, with 15 bases in between. The CDR3 has 16 amino acids. CDR3 loop: CSVEVGRRLANYGYTF. CDR3 coding DNA: TGCAGCGTTGAAGTGGGTAGACGGCTTGCTAACTATGGCTACACCTTC.

The CDR3 DNA reads as TGTGCCAGCAGCCCGGGACTGGTCTCCTACGAGCAGTACTTC. Amino acids: CASSPGLVSYEQYF. The chain joins TRBV5-4 to TRBJ2-7; TRBD2 is a possible D gene (6 bases). The ends were cut back, 4 bases at V and 0 bases at J, with 11 bases in the middle. The CDR3 extends over 14 amino acids. Germline V CDR1 and CDR2: SGHNT, YYREEE (reference sequence).

As for this clonotype: A junction end diverges from the germline sequence, so it may reflect a read error. The V gene is TRBV7-2, the J gene TRBJ2-3; 15 nucleotides align to TRBD2. Per germline, CDR1 SGHTA and CDR2 FQGNSA. CDR3 size: 18 residues. CDR3 region: CASSSPGTSGRRSDTQYF. The CDR3 nucleotides read TGTGCCAGCAGCTCTCCGGGGACTAGCGGGAGGAGGTCAGATACCCAGTATTTT.

The chain has TRBV6-7 and TRBJ1-2; D is unclear. TRBV6-7 is recorded as an ORF, its role being uncertain. This CDR3 comprises 16 residues. V lost 5 bases and J lost 5, with 21 bases in between. The CDR3 nucleotides read TGTGCCAGCAGTCCTCGACACGGGCGGGCGAGATATGGCTACACCTTC. It is translated as CASSPRHGRARYGYTF.

The V and J genes are TRBV28 and TRBJ2-7; D is unclear. CDR1 is MDHEN and CDR2 is SYDVKM in the germline V gene. This CDR3 region has 14 residues. The V end lost 4 bases, the J end lost 5 bases, and 15 bases lay between the germline ends. In DNA form, the CDR3 reads TGTGCCAGCAGTTCTATGATAGGTCCCCACGAGCAGTACTTC. This encodes CASSSMIGPHEQYF.

This chain links TRBV2 with TRBJ2-1; the match to TRBD1 covers 9 bases. The CDR3 is made up of 16 amino acids. Germline V gene data show CDR1 as SNHLY and CDR2 as FYNNEI. The V gene end was trimmed by 6 bases and the J gene end by 7 bases; junction bases not matched to a gene: 13. The CDR3, as DNA: TGTGCCAGCAGGGCCCGACGGGTGACAGGGGGGAATGAGCAGTTCTTC. Protein product: CASRARRVTGGNEQFF.